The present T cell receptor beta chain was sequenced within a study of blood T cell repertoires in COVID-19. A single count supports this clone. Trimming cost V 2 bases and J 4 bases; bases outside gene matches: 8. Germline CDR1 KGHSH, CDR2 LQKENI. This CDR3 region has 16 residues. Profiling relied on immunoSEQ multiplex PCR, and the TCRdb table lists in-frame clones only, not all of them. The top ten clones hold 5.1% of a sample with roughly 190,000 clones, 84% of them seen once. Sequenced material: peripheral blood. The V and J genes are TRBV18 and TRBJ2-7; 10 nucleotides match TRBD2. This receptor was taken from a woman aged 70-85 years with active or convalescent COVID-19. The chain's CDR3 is CASSPSRAGGIYEQYF. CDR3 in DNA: TGTGCCAGCTCACCATCGAGAGCGGGAGGGATATACGAGCAGTACTTC.